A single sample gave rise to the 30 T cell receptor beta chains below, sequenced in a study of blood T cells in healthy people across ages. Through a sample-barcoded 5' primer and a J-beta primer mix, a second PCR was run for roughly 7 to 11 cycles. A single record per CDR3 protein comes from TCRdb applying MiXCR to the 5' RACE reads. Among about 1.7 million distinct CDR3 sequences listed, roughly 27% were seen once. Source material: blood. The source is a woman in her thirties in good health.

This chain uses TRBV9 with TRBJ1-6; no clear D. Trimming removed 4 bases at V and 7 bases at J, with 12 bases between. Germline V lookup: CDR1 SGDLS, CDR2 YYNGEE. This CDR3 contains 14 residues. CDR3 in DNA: TGTGCCAGCAGCAGACTGGCTGGGAATTCACCCCTCCACTTT. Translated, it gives CASSRLAGNSPLHF.

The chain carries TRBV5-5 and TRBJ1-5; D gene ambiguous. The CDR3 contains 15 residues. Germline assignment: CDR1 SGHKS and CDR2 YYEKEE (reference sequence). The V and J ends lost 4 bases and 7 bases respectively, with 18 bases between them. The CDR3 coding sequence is TGTGCCAGCAGCCGGTACTCCGAAATGTGGCAGCCCCAGCATTTT. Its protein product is CASSRYSEMWQPQHF.

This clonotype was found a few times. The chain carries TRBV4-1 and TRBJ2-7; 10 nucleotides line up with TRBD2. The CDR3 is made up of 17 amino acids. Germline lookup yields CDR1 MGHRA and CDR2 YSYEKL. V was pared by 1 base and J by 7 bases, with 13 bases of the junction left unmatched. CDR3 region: CASSQGAGASGRKEQYF. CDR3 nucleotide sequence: TGCGCCAGCAGCCAAGGGGCCGGGGCTAGCGGGAGAAAGGAGCAGTACTTC.

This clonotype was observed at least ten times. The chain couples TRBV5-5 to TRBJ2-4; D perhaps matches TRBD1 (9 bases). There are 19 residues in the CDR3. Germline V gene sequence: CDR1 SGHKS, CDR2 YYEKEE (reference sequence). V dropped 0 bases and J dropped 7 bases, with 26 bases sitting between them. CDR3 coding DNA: TGTGCCAGCAGCTTGGAGGCGACAGGGGGTCGTAGCGGGATTAACATTCAGTACTTC. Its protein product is CASSLEATGGRSGINIQYF.

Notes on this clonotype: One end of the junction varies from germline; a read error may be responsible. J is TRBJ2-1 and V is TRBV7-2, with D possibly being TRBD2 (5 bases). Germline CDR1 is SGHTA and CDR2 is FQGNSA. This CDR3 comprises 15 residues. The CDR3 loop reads CASSFSSGGVLEQFF. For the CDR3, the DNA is TGTGCCAGTAGCTTTTCGAGCGGTGGAGTCTTAGAGCAGTTCTTC.

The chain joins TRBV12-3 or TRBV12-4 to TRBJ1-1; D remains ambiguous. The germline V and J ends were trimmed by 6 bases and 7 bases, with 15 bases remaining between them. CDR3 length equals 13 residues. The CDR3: CASRSGRVDEAFF. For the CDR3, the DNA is TGTGCCAGCAGAAGTGGACGAGTGGATGAAGCTTTCTTT.

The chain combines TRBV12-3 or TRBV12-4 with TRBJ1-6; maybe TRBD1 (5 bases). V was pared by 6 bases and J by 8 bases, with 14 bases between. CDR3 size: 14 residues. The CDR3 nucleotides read TGTGCCAGCAGCCTAAGAGGGGAAGATTCACCCCTCCACTTT. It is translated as CASSLRGEDSPLHF.

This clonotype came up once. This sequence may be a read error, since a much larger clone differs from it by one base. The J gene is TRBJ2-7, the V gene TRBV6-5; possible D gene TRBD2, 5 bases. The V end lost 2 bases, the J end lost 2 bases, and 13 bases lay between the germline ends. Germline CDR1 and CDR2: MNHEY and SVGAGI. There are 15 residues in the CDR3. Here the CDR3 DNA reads TGTGCCAGCAGTTACGCGGGCCCAGAAACCTACGAGCAGTACTTC. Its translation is CASSYAGPETYEQYF.

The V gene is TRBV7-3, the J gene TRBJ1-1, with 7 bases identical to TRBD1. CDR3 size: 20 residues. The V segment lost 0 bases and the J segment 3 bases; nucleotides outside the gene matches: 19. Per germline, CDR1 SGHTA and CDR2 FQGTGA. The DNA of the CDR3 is TGTGCCAGCAGCTTAACTAGACCCCGTTTCCGGACAGGCGGGGACACTGAAGCTTTCTTT. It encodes CASSLTRPRFRTGGDTEAFF.

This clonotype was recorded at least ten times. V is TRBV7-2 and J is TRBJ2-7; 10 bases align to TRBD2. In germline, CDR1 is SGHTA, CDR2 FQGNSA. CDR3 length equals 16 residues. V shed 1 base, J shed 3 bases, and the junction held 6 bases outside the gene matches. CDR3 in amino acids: CASSLVPAGGSYEQYF. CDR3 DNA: TGTGCCAGCAGCTTAGTACCAGCGGGAGGGAGCTACGAGCAGTACTTC.

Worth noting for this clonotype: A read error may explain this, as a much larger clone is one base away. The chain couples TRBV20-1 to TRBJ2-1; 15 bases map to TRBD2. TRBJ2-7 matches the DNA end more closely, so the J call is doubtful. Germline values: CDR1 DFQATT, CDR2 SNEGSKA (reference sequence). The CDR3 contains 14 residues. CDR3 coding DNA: TGCAGTGCACCGGGACTAGCGGGGGGAGATGAGCAGTACTTC. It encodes CSAPGLAGGDEQYF.

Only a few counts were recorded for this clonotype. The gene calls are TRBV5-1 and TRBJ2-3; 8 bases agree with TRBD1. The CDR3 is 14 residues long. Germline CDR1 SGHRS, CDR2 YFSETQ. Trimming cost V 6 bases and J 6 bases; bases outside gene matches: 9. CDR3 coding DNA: TGCGCCAGCAACTTAAATAACAGGGGGGATACGCAGTATTTT. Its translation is CASNLNNRGDTQYF.

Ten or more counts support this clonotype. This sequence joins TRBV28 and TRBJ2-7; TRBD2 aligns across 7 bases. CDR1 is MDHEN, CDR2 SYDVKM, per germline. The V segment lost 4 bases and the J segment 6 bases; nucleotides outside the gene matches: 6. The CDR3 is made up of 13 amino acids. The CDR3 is CASSYPGGREQYF. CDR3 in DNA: TGTGCCAGCAGTTATCCGGGGGGTCGCGAGCAGTACTTC.

The CDR3, as DNA: TGTGCCAGCGGAGGACTAGCGGTTGACTACGAGCAGTACTTC. Its protein product is CASGGLAVDYEQYF. The chain joins TRBV2 to TRBJ2-7; 10 nucleotides agree with TRBD2. Trimming took 8 bases from V and 3 from J; bases not matched to a gene: 7. The CDR3 contains 14 residues. Per germline, CDR1 SNHLY and CDR2 FYNNEI.

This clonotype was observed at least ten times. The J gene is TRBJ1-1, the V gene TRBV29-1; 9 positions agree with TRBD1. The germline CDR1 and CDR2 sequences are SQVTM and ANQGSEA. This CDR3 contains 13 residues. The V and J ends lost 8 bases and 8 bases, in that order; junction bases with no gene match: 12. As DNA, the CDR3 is TGCAGCCTCAGATTACAGGGGGCGGGAGAAGCTTTCTTT. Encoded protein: CSLRLQGAGEAFF.

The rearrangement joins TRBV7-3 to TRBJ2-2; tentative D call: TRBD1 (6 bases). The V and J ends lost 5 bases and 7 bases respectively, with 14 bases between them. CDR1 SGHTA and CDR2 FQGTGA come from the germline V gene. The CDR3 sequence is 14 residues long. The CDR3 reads CASSRGHDFGELFF. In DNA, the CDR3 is TGTGCCAGCAGCAGGGGACACGATTTCGGGGAGCTGTTTTTT.

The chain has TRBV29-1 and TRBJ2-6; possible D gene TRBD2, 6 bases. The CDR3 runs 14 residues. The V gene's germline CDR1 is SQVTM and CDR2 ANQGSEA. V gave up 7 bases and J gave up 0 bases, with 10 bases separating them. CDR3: CSAFGGSGANVLTF. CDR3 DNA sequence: TGCAGCGCCTTCGGGGGCTCTGGGGCCAACGTCCTGACTTTC. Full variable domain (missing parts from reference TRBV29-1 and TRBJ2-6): SAVISQKPSRDICQRGTSLTIQCQVDSQVTMMFWYRQQPGQSLTLIATANQGSEATYESGFVIDKFPISRPNLTFSTLTVSNMSPEDSSIYLCSAFGGSGANVLTFGAGSRLTVL.

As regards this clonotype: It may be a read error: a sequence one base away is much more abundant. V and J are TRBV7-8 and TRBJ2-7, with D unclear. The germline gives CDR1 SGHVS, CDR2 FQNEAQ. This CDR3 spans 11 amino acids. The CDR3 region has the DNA TGTGCCGGCAGCCAGAAATACGAGCAGTACTTC. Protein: CAGSQKYEQYF.

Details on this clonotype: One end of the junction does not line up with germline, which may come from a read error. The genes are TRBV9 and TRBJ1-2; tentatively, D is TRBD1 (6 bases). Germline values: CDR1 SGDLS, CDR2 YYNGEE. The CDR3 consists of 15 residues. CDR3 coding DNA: TGTGCCAGCAGCGTAGATGAGGACAGATTCTATGGCCACACCTTC. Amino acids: CASSVDEDRFYGHTF.

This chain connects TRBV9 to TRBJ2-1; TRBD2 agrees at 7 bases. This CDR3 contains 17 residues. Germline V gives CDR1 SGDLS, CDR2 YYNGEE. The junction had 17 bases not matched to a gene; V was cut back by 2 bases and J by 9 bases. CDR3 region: CASSVVPTSGRETEQFF. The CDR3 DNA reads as TGTGCCAGCAGCGTCGTACCCACGAGTGGGCGGGAGACTGAGCAGTTCTTC.

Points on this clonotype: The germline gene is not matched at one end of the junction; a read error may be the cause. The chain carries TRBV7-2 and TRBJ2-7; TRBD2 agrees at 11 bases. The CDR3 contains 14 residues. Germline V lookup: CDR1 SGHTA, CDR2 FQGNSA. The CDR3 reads CAGSLELAGDEQYF. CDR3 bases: TGTGCCGGCAGCTTAGAACTAGCGGGGGACGAGCAGTACTTC.

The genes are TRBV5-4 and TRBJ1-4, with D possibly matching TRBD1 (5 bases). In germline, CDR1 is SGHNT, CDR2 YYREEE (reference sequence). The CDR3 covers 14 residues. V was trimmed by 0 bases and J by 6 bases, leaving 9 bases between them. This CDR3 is CASSLAGGDEKLFF. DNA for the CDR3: TGTGCCAGCAGCTTGGCGGGGGGGGATGAAAAACTGTTTTTT.

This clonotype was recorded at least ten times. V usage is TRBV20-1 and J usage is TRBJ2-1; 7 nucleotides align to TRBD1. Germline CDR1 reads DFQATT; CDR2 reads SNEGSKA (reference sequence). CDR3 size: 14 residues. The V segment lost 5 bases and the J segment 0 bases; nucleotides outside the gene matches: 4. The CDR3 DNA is TGCAGTGCTCAGGACAGGAGCTCCTACAATGAGCAGTTCTTC. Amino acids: CSAQDRSSYNEQFF.

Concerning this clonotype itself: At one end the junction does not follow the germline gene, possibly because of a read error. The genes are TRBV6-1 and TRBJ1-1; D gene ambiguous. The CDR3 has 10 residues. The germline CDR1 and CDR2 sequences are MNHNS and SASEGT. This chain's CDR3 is CASGELGAFF. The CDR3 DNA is TGTGCCAGCGGTGAATTAGGAGCTTTCTTT.

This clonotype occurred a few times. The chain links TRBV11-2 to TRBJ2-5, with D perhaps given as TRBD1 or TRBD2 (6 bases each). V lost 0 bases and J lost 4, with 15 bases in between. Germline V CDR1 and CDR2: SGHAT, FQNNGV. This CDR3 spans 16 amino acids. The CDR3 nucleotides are TGTGCCAGCAGCTTAGACGTGGGGGGCCAGGGAGAGACCCAGTACTTC. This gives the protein CASSLDVGGQGETQYF. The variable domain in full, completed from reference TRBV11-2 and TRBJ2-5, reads EAGVAQSPRYKIIEKRQSVAFWCNPISGHATLYWYQQILGQGPKLLIQFQNNGVVDDSQLPKDRFSAERLKGVDSTLKIQPAKLEDSAVYLCASSLDVGGQGETQYFGPGTRLLVL.

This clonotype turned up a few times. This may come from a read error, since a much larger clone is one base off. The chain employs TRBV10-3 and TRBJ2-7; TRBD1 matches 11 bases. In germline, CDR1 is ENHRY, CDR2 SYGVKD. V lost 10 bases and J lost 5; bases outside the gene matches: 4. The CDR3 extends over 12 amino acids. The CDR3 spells CARGTGGHEQYF. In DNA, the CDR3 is TGTGCCAGAGGGACAGGGGGACACGAGCAGTACTTC.

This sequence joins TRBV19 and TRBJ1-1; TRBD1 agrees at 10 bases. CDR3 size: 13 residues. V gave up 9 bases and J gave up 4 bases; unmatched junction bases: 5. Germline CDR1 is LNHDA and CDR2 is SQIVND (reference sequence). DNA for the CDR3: TGTGCCAGCGGGACAGGGGAGGCCACTGAAGCTTTCTTT. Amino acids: CASGTGEATEAFF.

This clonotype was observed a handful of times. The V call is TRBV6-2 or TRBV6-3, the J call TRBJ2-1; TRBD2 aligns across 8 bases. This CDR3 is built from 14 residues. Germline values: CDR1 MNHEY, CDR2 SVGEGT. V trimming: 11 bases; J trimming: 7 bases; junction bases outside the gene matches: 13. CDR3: CAAARAGAWNEQFF. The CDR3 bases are TGTGCCGCTGCACGAGCGGGAGCTTGGAATGAGCAGTTCTTC.

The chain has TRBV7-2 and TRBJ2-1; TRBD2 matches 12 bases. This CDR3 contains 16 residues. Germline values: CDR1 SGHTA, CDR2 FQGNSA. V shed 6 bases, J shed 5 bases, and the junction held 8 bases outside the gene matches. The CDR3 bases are TGTGCCAGCAGTTCGATAGGACTAGCGGGGCACAATGAGCAGTTCTTC. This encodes CASSSIGLAGHNEQFF.

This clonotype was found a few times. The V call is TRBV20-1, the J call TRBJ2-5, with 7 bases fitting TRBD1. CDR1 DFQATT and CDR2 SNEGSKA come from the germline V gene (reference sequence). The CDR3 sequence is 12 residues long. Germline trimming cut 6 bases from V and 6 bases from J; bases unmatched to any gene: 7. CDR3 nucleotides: TGCAGTGCGGGACAGTCGTCTCAGACCCAGTACTTC. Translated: CSAGQSSQTQYF.